A single sample is the source of the 20 T cell receptor beta chains below, sequenced in a study of cytomegalovirus exposure and HLA in healthy donors. 60 Vbeta and 13 Jbeta primers were used in PCR. Only in-frame clones appear in the TCRdb table, and some are missing; sequencing was by immunoSEQ multiplex PCR. The sample has about 200,000 clones, about two thirds seen once. Sample: PBMCs. The origin of the receptors is a man aged 35 to 55 in good health and CMV-seropositive.

This clone has a handful of counts. This rearrangement joins TRBV9 to TRBJ1-5, with D maybe TRBD1 (6 bases). The V gene's germline CDR1 is SGDLS and CDR2 YYNGEE. V was clipped by 3 bases and J by 3 bases, with 13 bases between them. The CDR3 has 15 amino acids. This CDR3 is CASSGPDSPNQPQHF. CDR3 coding DNA: TGTGCCAGCAGCGGACCGGACAGCCCCAATCAGCCCCAGCATTTT.

This chain connects TRBV5-1 to TRBJ1-4, with 7 positions matching TRBD1. Germline V lookup: CDR1 SGHRS, CDR2 YFSETQ. The CDR3 has 19 residues. Trimming removed 1 base from V and 8 bases from J; junction bases left unmatched: 20. The CDR3 here is CASSLRGTAMGVPHEKLFF. CDR3 coding DNA: TGCGCCAGCAGCTTGCGCGGGACAGCAATGGGGGTTCCCCACGAAAAACTGTTTTTT.

This rearrangement joins TRBV7-9 to TRBJ2-3, with D possibly called TRBD1 or TRBD2 (5 bases each). Trimming removed 5 bases at V and 0 bases at J, with 15 bases between. Germline-derived CDR1 and CDR2 are SEHNR and FQNEAQ (reference sequence). The CDR3 length is 16 residues. The CDR3 DNA sequence: TGTGCCAGCAGCATAGGGGCGGGTACTAGCACAGATACGCAGTATTTT. It codes for CASSIGAGTSTDTQYF.

V gene TRBV19 combines with J gene TRBJ1-4, with TRBD1 matching over 7 bases. Germline CDR1 LNHDA, CDR2 SQIVND (reference sequence). The CDR3 spans 15 residues. V was pared by 7 bases and J by 8 bases, with 13 bases of the junction left unmatched. As DNA, the CDR3 is TGTGCCAGTATCTCATTGACAGGGATGGGGGAAAAACTGTTTTTT. It specifies CASISLTGMGEKLFF.

This clone was seen only a few times. V and J are TRBV7-9 and TRBJ2-1, with D tentatively TRBD2 (5 bases). This CDR3 has 13 residues. Germline V gives CDR1 SEHNR, CDR2 FQNEAQ (reference sequence). Trimming removed 5 bases from V and 7 bases from J, with 12 bases in between. The CDR3 is CASSRPGGNEQFF. In DNA form, the CDR3 reads TGTGCCAGCAGCCGACCGGGCGGGAATGAGCAGTTCTTC.

There are a few counts of this clone. The chain carries TRBV7-6 and TRBJ1-6; 8 bases align to TRBD1. CDR1 SGHVS and CDR2 FNYEAQ come from the germline V gene. The V gene end was trimmed by 1 base and the J gene end by 8 bases; junction bases not matched to a gene: 4. This CDR3 is 15 amino acids long. The CDR3 protein is CASSLDRGNYSPLHF. The CDR3 nucleotides read TGTGCCAGCAGCTTAGACAGGGGGAATTATTCACCCCTCCACTTT. The complete variable domain, with remaining parts taken from reference TRBV7-6 and TRBJ1-6, reads GAGVSQSPRYKVTKRGQDVALRCDPISGHVSLYWYRQALGQGPEFLTYFNYEAQQDKSGLPNDRFSAERPEGSISTLTIQRTEQRDSAMYRCASSLDRGNYSPLHFGNGTRLTVT.

The sample holds one count of this clone. The rearrangement links TRBV28 to TRBJ2-2, with TRBD1 matching 9 bases. The CDR3 has 17 residues. V was clipped by 5 bases and J by 1 base; unmatched bases: 8. Germline V gene data show CDR1 as MDHEN and CDR2 as SYDVKM. The CDR3 spells CASSLDRGILNTGELFF. CDR3 nucleotides: TGTGCCAGCAGTCTCGACAGGGGGATTTTGAACACCGGGGAGCTGTTTTTT. The complete variable domain, with remaining parts taken from reference TRBV28 and TRBJ2-2, reads DVKVTQSSRYLVKRTGEKVFLECVQDMDHENMFWYRQDPGLGLRLIYFSYDVKMKEKGDIPEGYSVSREKKERFSLILESASTNQTSMYLCASSLDRGILNTGELFFGEGSRLTVL.

This clone has a single count. The chain uses TRBV5-4 and TRBJ2-1; D is unresolved. The CDR3 runs to 12 residues. Trimming took off 4 bases at V and 5 bases at J, with 7 bases between the two ends. The germline gives CDR1 SGHNT, CDR2 YYREEE (reference sequence). For the CDR3, the DNA is TGTGCCAGCAGCCCGCACAACAATGAGCAGTTCTTC. Translation: CASSPHNNEQFF. Variable domain in full (rest from reference TRBV5-4 and TRBJ2-1): ETGVTQSPTHLIKTRGQQVTLRCSSQSGHNTVSWYQQALGQGPQFIFQYYREEENGRGNFPPRFSGLQFPNYSSELNVNALELDDSALYLCASSPHNNEQFFGPGTRLTVL.

The chain combines TRBV6-1 with TRBJ1-2; 10 nucleotides align to TRBD1. The germline gives CDR1 MNHNS, CDR2 SASEGT. V shed 4 bases, J shed 7 bases, and the junction held 6 bases outside the gene matches. The length of the CDR3 is 14 residues. CDR3 sequence: CASSAGTGVFGYTF. The CDR3 nucleotides read TGTGCCAGCAGTGCTGGGACAGGGGTATTTGGCTACACCTTC.

The genes are TRBV4-3 and TRBJ1-2, with 9 positions matching TRBD1. The germline CDR1 and CDR2 sequences are LGHNA and YSLEER. CDR3 length: 17 residues. With V trimmed by 4 bases and J by 5 bases, 14 bases remained unmatched. The CDR3 loop reads CASSPFVSQGAGYGYTF. The DNA of the CDR3 is TGCGCCAGCAGCCCCTTCGTCTCACAGGGGGCTGGATATGGCTACACCTTC.

The rearrangement joins TRBV11-2 to TRBJ1-1, with 10 nucleotides matching TRBD1. This CDR3 has 16 residues. Looked up from germline, CDR1 is SGHAT and CDR2 is FQNNGV. After removal of 0 bases from V and 2 bases from J, the junction contained 3 bases not matched to a gene. The CDR3 DNA reads TGTGCCAGCAGCTTAGATGGGACAGGGGCAAACACTGAAGCTTTCTTT. It codes for CASSLDGTGANTEAFF.

This clone was detected a few times. V usage is TRBV7-8 and J usage is TRBJ1-5; possibly TRBD1 for D (6 bases). The V end lost 2 bases, the J end lost 6 bases, and 17 bases lay between the germline ends. The CDR3 is made up of 16 amino acids. Germline-derived CDR1 and CDR2 are SGHVS and FQNEAQ. CDR3 nucleotides: TGTGCCAGCAGCTTAAATTTGGGGGCGGGGGTTCAGCCCCAGCATTTT. As protein: CASSLNLGAGVQPQHF.

V gene TRBV10-3 combines with J gene TRBJ2-7; the match to TRBD1 covers 10 bases. Germline V gene sequence: CDR1 ENHRY, CDR2 SYGVKD. The V gene end was trimmed by 2 bases and the J gene end by 2 bases; junction bases not matched to a gene: 3. The CDR3 totals 15 residues. CDR3 nucleotide sequence: TGTGCCATCAGTGAGAGGGGGACAGGGGCCTACGAGCAGTACTTC. Translation gives CAISERGTGAYEQYF.

Concerning this clone itself: Other DNA variants within this sample encode the same CDR3. The chain has TRBV9 and TRBJ2-3; tentatively, D is TRBD1 (6 bases). The CDR3 is made up of 13 amino acids. Trimming stripped 1 base from V and 3 bases from J, with 6 bases between. Germline CDR1 reads SGDLS; CDR2 reads YYNGEE. DNA for the CDR3: TGTGCCAGCAGCGTAAGGGGGACAGATACGCAGTATTTT. Translated: CASSVRGTDTQYF.

This rearrangement joins TRBV7-6 to TRBJ2-1, with 7 bases fitting TRBD2. With 5 bases clipped from V and 3 bases from J, the junction kept 1 base outside the gene matches. CDR3 length: 13 amino acids. Germline CDR1 SGHVS, CDR2 FNYEAQ. The CDR3 reads CASSPGGYNEQFF. The CDR3 DNA reads TGTGCCAGCAGCCCGGGGGGCTACAATGAGCAGTTCTTC.

Only one count was recorded for this clone. This chain connects TRBV28 to TRBJ1-2; D is unclear. The V end was cut by 2 bases, the J end by 4 bases, with 8 bases between. CDR3 length: 13 amino acids. From germline, CDR1 is MDHEN and CDR2 SYDVKM. The CDR3 coding sequence is TGTGCCAGCAGTTTAGAGGGTTCCTATGGCTACACCTTC. As protein: CASSLEGSYGYTF.

The chain carries TRBV5-4 and TRBJ2-2; D is possibly TRBD2 (7 bases). The CDR3 totals 16 residues. V dropped 2 bases and J dropped 4 bases, with 15 bases sitting between them. Germline V gene sequence: CDR1 SGHNT, CDR2 YYREEE (reference sequence). The CDR3 sequence: CASSFELGGATGELFF. The CDR3 DNA reads as TGTGCCAGCAGCTTTGAGTTGGGGGGGGCCACCGGGGAGCTGTTTTTT.

V gene TRBV18 combines with J gene TRBJ2-1, with D maybe TRBD2 (5 bases). The CDR3 has 17 amino acids. CDR1 is KGHSH, CDR2 LQKENI, per germline. V was pared by 6 bases and J by 4 bases, with 22 bases between. CDR3 amino acids: CASSSRLGIFEYNEQFF. The DNA of the CDR3 is TGTGCCAGCTCGTCAAGACTCGGGATTTTCGAGTACAATGAGCAGTTCTTC.

The genes are TRBV9 and TRBJ1-5; tentative D call: TRBD1 (5 bases). CDR3 length equals 15 residues. Trimming removed 0 bases from V and 4 bases from J, with 11 bases in between. The germline gives CDR1 SGDLS, CDR2 YYNGEE. CDR3 nucleotides: TGTGCCAGCAGCGTAGAGGGGCACCCTAATCAGCCCCAGCATTTT. Translating gives CASSVEGHPNQPQHF.

This sequence joins TRBV7-2 and TRBJ1-1; 8 nucleotides agree with TRBD1. The V gene's germline CDR1 is SGHTA and CDR2 FQGNSA. After removal of 5 bases from V and 0 bases from J, the junction contained 5 bases not matched to a gene. The CDR3 consists of 15 residues. CDR3 region: CASSTRQGLNTEAFF. Written as DNA, the CDR3 is TGTGCCAGCAGCACAAGACAGGGGTTGAACACTGAAGCTTTCTTT.